This entry features one T cell receptor beta chain sequence. The entry originates in a study of blood T cell repertoires in COVID-19. As for the study in general: T cells, B-cell-depleted T cells, or PBMCs supplied cDNA or gDNA.

This CDR3 contains 14 residues. CDR1 is KGHSH and CDR2 is LQKENI in the germline V gene. Deletions cut 6 bases from V and 7 bases from J, with 15 bases between. Generated by immunoSEQ multiplex PCR, the TCRdb table keeps only in-frame clones and is missing some. This repertoire shows roughly 330,000 clones, more than 75% found once; its top ten account for approximately 5%. This receptor was identified in a woman aged 25 to 45 who had recovered from COVID-19. The rearrangement uses TRBV18 and TRBJ1-4; D is perhaps TRBD1 (5 bases). Sequencing input: PBMCs or T cells enriched from blood (not recorded which). In nucleotides, the CDR3 is TGTGCCAGCTCTGGGTCGGAGGGGAGTGAAAAACTGTTTTTT. Its protein is CASSGSEGSEKLFF.